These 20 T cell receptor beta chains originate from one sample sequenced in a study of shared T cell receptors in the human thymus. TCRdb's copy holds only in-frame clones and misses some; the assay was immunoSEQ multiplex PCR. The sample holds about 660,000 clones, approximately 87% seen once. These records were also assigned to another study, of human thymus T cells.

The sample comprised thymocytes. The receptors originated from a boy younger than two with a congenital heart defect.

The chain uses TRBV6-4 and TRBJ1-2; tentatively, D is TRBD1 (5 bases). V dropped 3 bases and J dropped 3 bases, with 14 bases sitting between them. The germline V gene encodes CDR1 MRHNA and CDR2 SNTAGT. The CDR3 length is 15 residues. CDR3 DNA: TGTGCCAGCAGTGAGCGGGAACAGGTTGACTATGGCTACACCTTC. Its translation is CASSEREQVDYGYTF.

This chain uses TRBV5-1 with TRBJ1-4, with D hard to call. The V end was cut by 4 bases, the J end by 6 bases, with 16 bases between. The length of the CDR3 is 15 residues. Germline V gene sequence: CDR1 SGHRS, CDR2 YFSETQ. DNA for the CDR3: TGCGCCAGCAGCCTCCTTAACGGTGCGGATGAAAAACTGTTTTTT. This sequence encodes CASSLLNGADEKLFF.

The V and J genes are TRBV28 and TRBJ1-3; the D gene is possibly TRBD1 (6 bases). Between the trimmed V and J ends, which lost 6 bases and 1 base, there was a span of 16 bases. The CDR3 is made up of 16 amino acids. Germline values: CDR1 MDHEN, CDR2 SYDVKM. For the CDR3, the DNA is TGTGCCAGCAGCCTTTTACAGGGAATATCTGGAAACACCATATATTTT. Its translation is CASSLLQGISGNTIYF.

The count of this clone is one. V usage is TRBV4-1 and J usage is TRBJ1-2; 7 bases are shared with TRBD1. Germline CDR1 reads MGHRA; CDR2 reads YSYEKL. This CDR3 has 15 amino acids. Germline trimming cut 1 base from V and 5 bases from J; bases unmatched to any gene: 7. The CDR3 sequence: CASSQGQGIRYGYTF. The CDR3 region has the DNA TGCGCCAGCAGCCAAGGACAGGGAATTCGGTATGGCTACACCTTC.

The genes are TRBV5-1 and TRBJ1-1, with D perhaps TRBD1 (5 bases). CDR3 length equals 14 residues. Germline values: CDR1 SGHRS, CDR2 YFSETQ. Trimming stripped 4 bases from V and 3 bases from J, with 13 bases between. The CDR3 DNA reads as TGCGCCAGCAGCCGCCGGGGGGTGGACACTGAAGCTTTCTTT. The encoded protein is CASSRRGVDTEAFF. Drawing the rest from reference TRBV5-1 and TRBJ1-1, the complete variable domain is KAGVTQTPRYLIKTRGQQVTLSCSPISGHRSVSWYQQTPGQGLQFLFEYFSETQRNKGNFPGRFSGRQFSNSRSEMNVSTLELGDSALYLCASSRRGVDTEAFFGQGTRLTVV.

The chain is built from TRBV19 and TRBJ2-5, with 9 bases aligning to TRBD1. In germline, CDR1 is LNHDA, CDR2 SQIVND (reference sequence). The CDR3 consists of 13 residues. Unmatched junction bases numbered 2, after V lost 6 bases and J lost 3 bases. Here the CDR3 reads CASRRDREETQYF. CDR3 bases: TGTGCCAGTAGGCGGGACAGGGAAGAGACCCAGTACTTC.

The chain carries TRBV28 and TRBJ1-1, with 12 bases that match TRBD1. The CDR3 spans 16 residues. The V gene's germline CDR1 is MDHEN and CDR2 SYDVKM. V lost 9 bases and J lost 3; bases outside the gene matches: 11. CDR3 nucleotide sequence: TGTGCCAGTGAGATCCGGGACAGGGGGCTCGACACTGAAGCTTTCTTT. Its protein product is CASEIRDRGLDTEAFF.

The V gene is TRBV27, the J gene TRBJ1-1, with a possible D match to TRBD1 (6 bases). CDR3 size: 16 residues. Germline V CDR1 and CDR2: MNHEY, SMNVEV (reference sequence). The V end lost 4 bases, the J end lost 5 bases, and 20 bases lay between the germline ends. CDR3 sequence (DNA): TGTGCCAGCAGTTCCCTGGACAGAACTCTGGGTACTGAAGCTTTCTTT. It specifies CASSSLDRTLGTEAFF.

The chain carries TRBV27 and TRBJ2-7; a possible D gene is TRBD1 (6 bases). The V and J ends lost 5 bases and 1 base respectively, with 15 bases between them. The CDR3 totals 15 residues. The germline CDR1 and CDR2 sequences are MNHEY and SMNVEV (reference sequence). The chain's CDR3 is CASSPRTDTSYEQYF. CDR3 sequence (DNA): TGTGCCAGCAGTCCCCGGACAGATACTTCCTACGAGCAGTACTTC.

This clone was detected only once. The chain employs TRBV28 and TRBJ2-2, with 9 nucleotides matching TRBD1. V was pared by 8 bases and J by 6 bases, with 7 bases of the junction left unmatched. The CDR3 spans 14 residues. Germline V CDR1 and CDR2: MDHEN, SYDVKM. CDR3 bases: TGTGCCAGCGCCGGGACAGGGATCCCCGGGGAGCTGTTTTTT. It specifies CASAGTGIPGELFF. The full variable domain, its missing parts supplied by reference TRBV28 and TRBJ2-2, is DVKVTQSSRYLVKRTGEKVFLECVQDMDHENMFWYRQDPGLGLRLIYFSYDVKMKEKGDIPEGYSVSREKKERFSLILESASTNQTSMYLCASAGTGIPGELFFGEGSRLTVL.

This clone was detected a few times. The CDR3 nucleotides are TGCGCCAGCAGTGAAACCGGGACAGGGGGCGAGGACACCATATATTTT. As protein: CASSETGTGGEDTIYF. This chain joins TRBV10-2 and TRBJ1-3; TRBD1 matches 12 bases. Trimming removed 3 bases from V and 8 bases from J; junction bases left unmatched: 8. The CDR3 loop spans 16 amino acids. CDR1 is WSHSY and CDR2 is SAAADI in the germline V gene.

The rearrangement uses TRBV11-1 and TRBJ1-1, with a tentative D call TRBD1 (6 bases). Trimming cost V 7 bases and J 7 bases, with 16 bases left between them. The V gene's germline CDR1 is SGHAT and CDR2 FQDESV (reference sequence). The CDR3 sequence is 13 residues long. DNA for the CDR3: TGTGCCAGCACCTCGAAGGGACAAGATGAAGCTTTCTTT. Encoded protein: CASTSKGQDEAFF. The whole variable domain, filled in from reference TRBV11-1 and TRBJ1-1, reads EAEVAQSPRYKITEKSQAVAFWCDPISGHATLYWYRQILGQGPELLVQFQDESVVDDSQLPKDRFSAERLKGVDSTLKIQPAELGDSAMYLCASTSKGQDEAFFGQGTRLTVV.

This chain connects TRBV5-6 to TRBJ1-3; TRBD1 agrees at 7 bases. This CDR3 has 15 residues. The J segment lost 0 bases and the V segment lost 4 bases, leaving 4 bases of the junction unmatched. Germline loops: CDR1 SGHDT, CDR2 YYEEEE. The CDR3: CASSGRQGSGNTIYF. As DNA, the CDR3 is TGTGCCAGCAGCGGGAGACAGGGCTCTGGAAACACCATATATTTT.

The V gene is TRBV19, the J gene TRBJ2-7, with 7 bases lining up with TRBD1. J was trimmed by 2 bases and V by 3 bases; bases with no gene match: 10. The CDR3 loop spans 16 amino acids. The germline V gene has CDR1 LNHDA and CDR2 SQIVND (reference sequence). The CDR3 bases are TGTGCCAGTAGTATTGTCGGACAGGAGGTAACCTACGAGCAGTACTTC. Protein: CASSIVGQEVTYEQYF.

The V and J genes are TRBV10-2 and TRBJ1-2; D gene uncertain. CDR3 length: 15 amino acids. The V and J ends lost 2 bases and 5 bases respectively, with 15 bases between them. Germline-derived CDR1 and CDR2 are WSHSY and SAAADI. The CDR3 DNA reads TGCGCCAGCAGTGAGACCCGGGATCCGGAGTATGGCTACACCTTC. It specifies CASSETRDPEYGYTF.

The CDR3 sequence: CASSPIRPPGRGPPAGAFEEQYF. Written as DNA, the CDR3 is TGTGCCAGCAGTCCGATCAGGCCCCCGGGCAGGGGGCCTCCGGCGGGAGCGTTTGAAGAGCAGTACTTC. V is TRBV28 and J is TRBJ2-7; D possibly corresponds to TRBD1 (8 bases). Germline CDR1 reads MDHEN; CDR2 reads SYDVKM. V was cut by 5 bases and J by 7 bases, with 45 bases left in between. This CDR3 contains 23 residues.

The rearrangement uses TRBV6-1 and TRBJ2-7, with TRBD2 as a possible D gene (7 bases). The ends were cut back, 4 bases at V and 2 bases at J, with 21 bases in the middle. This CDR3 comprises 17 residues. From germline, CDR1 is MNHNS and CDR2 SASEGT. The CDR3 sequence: CASSAQKGGGYAYEQYF. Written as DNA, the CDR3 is TGTGCCAGCAGTGCGCAGAAGGGGGGGGGCTATGCCTACGAGCAGTACTTC.

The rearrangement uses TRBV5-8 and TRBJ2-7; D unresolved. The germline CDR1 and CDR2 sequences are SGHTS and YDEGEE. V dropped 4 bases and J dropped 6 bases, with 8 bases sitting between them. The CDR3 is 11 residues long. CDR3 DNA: TGTGCCAGCAGCGCGGTAATCGAGCAGTACTTC. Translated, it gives CASSAVIEQYF. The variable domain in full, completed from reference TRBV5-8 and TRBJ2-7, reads EAGVTQSPTHLIKTRGQQATLRCSPISGHTSVYWYQQALGLGLQFLLWYDEGEERNRGNFPPRFSGRQFPNYSSELNVNALELEDSALYLCASSAVIEQYFGPGTRLTVT.

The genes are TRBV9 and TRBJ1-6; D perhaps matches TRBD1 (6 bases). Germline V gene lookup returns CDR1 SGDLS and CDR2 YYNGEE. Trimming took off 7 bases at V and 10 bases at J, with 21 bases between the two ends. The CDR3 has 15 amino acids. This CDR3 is CASAPGHQHISPLHF. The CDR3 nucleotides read TGTGCCAGCGCCCCGGGACACCAGCATATATCACCCCTCCACTTT.

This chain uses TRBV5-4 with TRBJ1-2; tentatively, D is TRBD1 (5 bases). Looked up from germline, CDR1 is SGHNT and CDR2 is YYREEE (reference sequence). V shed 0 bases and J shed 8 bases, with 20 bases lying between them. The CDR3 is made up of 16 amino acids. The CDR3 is CASSLGTVWGPAGYTF. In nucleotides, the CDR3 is TGTGCCAGCAGCTTGGGTACGGTATGGGGCCCGGCGGGCTACACCTTC. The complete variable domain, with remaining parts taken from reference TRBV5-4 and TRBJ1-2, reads ETGVTQSPTHLIKTRGQQVTLRCSSQSGHNTVSWYQQALGQGPQFIFQYYREEENGRGNFPPRFSGLQFPNYSSELNVNALELDDSALYLCASSLGTVWGPAGYTFGSGTRLTVV.